The clone carrying this T cell receptor beta chain was found a few times. The sample comes from a study of blood T cell repertoires in COVID-19. Study details: The samples span acute and convalescent COVID-19 from the United States, Italy and Spain. From T cells, B-cell-depleted T cells, or PBMCs came the material, which was cDNA or gDNA.

Original data processing: Amplified reference gene primers provided the basis for estimating nucleated cell counts. The method was immunoSEQ multiplex PCR; TCRdb's version includes in-frame clones alone and lacks a portion of them. V, J and clone size were drawn from that table, and D and trimming were deduced from the DNA. The repertoire holds 150,000 to 250,000 clones, with roughly three quarters as singletons. Seattle participants joined during active infection and were tracked over time. The CDR3 length is 13 residues. V lost 5 bases and J lost 1, with 7 bases in between. The germline V gene encodes CDR1 SGHVS and CDR2 FNYEAQ.

The rearrangement links TRBV7-6 to TRBJ2-3; D is undetermined. The sequenced sample was peripheral blood. This sequence originates from a woman between 35 and 50 years old with COVID-19, enrolled during active disease. The CDR3 loop reads CASSHSRTDTQYF. As DNA, the CDR3 is TGTGCCAGCAGCCACAGCCGCACAGATACGCAGTATTTT.